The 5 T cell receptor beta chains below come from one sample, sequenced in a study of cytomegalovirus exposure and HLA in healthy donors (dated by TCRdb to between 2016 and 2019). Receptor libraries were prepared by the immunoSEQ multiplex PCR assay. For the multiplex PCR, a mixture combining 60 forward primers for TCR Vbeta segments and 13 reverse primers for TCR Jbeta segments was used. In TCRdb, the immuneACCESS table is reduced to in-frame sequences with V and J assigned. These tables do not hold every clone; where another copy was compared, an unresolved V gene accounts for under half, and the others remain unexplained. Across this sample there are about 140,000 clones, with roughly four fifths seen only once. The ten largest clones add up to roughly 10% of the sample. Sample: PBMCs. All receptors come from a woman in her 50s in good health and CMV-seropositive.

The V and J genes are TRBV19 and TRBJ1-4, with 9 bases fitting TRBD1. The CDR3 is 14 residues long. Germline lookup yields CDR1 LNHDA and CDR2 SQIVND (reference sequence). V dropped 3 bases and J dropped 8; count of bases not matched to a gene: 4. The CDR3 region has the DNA TGTGCCAGTAGTATGGGACAGGGCAGAGAAAAACTGTTTTTT. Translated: CASSMGQGREKLFF.

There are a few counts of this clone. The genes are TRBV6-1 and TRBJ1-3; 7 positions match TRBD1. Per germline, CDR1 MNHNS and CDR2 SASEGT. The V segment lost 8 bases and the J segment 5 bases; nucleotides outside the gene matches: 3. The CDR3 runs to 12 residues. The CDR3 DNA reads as TGTGCCAGCGAGGGGGCCAGAAACACCATATATTTT. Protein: CASEGARNTIYF.

The chain's CDR3 is CASSVPGLARSSYEQYF. The CDR3 DNA is TGCGCCAGCAGCGTACCGGGACTAGCGAGAAGCTCCTACGAGCAGTACTTC. This chain joins TRBV10-1 and TRBJ2-7; TRBD2 agrees at 10 bases. In germline, CDR1 is WNHNN, CDR2 SYGVQD (reference sequence). This CDR3 spans 17 amino acids. The V gene end was trimmed by 6 bases and the J gene end by 0 bases; junction bases not matched to a gene: 11.

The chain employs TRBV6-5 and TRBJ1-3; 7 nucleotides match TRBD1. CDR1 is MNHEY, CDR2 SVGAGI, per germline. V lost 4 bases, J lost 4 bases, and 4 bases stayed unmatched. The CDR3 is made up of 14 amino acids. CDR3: CASSLDRVGNTIYF. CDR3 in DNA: TGTGCCAGCAGTTTAGACAGGGTCGGAAACACCATATATTTT.

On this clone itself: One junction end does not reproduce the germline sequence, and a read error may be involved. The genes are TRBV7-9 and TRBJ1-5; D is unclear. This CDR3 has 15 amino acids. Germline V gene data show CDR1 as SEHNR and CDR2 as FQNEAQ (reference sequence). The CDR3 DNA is TGTGCCAGCAACTTAGGAGACTTTGGGTATCAGCCCCAGCATTTT. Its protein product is CASNLGDFGYQPQHF.